This is a list of T cell receptor beta chains from one sample in a study of CD8+ T cells in alopecia areata. Only in-frame clones appear in the TCRdb table, and some are missing; sequencing was by immunoSEQ multiplex PCR. Of about 200,000 clones detected, nearly 60% appear once; the ten largest clones hold roughly 5.8%. Specimen: CD4+ T cells sorted from blood, collected at week 24, from a patient treated with tofacitinib. The receptors here all came from a human donor with alopecia areata. Both conserved end residues are part of each CDR3. Each record gives: clone size, V gene, D gene, J gene, CDR3 protein, CDR3 DNA. The D gene is left open where the match is weak. Size is stated for part of the rows, as once, few or many counts, or as a class when the clone is expanded.

abundance: -; v_gene: TRBV14; d_gene: -; j_gene: TRBJ2-5; CDR3aa: CASSQDLTGAQETQYF; CDR3nt: TGTGCCAGCAGCCAAGATCTGACGGGAGCCCAAGAGACCCAGTACTTC
abundance: -; v_gene: TRBV6-1; d_gene: TRBD1; j_gene: TRBJ1-2; CDR3aa: CASSERQGGEYGYTF; CDR3nt: TGTGCCAGCAGTGAACGACAGGGTGGGGAATATGGCTACACCTTC
abundance: -; v_gene: TRBV5-1; d_gene: -; j_gene: TRBJ2-7; CDR3aa: CASSLRSSYEQYF; CDR3nt: TGCGCCAGCAGCTTGAGGAGTAGTTACGAGCAGTACTTC
abundance: -; v_gene: TRBV4-3; d_gene: -; j_gene: TRBJ2-7; CDR3aa: CASSQVDAAFYEQYF; CDR3nt: TGCGCCAGCAGCCAAGTGGACGCAGCGTTCTACGAGCAGTACTTC
abundance: -; v_gene: TRBV28; d_gene: -; j_gene: TRBJ2-3; CDR3aa: CASSYRAAGDTQYF; CDR3nt: TGTGCCAGCAGCTATCGAGCGGCGGGAGATACGCAGTATTTT
abundance: -; v_gene: TRBV4-2; d_gene: -; j_gene: TRBJ1-2; CDR3aa: CASSQVRTSNYGYTF; CDR3nt: TGTGCCAGCAGCCAAGTTCGGACCTCTAACTATGGCTACACCTTC
abundance: -; v_gene: TRBV14; d_gene: -; j_gene: TRBJ2-7; CDR3aa: CASSRVGPYEQYF; CDR3nt: TGTGCCAGCAGCCGTGTGGGTCCCTACGAGCAGTACTTC
abundance: -; v_gene: TRBV7-2; d_gene: TRBD1; j_gene: TRBJ1-2; CDR3aa: CASSLASQGSYGYTF; CDR3nt: TGTGCCAGCAGCTTAGCGTCACAGGGGAGCTATGGCTACACCTTC
abundance: few; v_gene: TRBV5-1; d_gene: -; j_gene: TRBJ2-7; CDR3aa: CASGKDFSYEQYF; CDR3nt: TGCGCCAGCGGCAAGGACTTTTCCTACGAGCAGTACTTC
abundance: -; v_gene: TRBV5-1; d_gene: -; j_gene: TRBJ2-3; CDR3aa: CASRNTDTQYF; CDR3nt: TGCGCCAGCAGAAACACAGATACGCAGTATTTT
abundance: -; v_gene: TRBV30; d_gene: TRBD2; j_gene: TRBJ2-1; CDR3aa: CAWSQGTSGSYNEQFF; CDR3nt: TGTGCCTGGAGCCAGGGGACTAGCGGTTCCTACAATGAGCAGTTCTTC